Following are 28 T cell receptor beta chains from one sample sequenced in a study of radiation and T cells in renal cell carcinoma. Time point here: blood 4 weeks post-SBRT, at nephrectomy. The treatment denotes: 15 Gy SBRT to primary tumor, nephrectomy 4 weeks later. The repertoire was sequenced with immunoSEQ multiplex PCR; TCRdb's copy has only in-frame clones and lacks some. Here the sample spans some 97,000 clones, 75% to 85% being singletons. This material consisted of blood, taken from a patient whose treatment included radiotherapy and nephrectomy. These receptors all stem from a man in his 60s with renal cell carcinoma.

This clone appeared once. The V and J genes are TRBV6-5 and TRBJ1-4; D remains unclear. The CDR3 is made up of 16 amino acids. The germline V gene has CDR1 MNHEY and CDR2 SVGAGI. Trimming took off 0 bases at V and 0 bases at J, with 8 bases between the two ends. CDR3 DNA: TGTGCCAGCAGTTACTCGACCGGGCCAACTAATGAAAAACTGTTTTTT. The encoded protein is CASSYSTGPTNEKLFF.

J is TRBJ2-1 and V is TRBV7-3; D possibly corresponds to TRBD2 (6 bases). V lost 5 bases to trimming and J lost 14 bases, with 22 bases between them. Germline CDR1 and CDR2: SGHTA and FQGTGA. CDR3 length: 14 residues. The CDR3 sequence is CASSPRDSPTVKFF. The CDR3 nucleotides read TGTGCCAGCAGCCCCAGGGACTCCCCGACGGTCAAGTTCTTC.

The rearrangement joins TRBV28 to TRBJ1-5, with 7 positions matching TRBD1. V lost 8 bases to trimming and J lost 0 bases; unmatched junction nucleotides: 10. CDR1 and CDR2 (germline): MDHEN, SYDVKM. CDR3 length equals 16 residues. The CDR3: CASGGTDIYSNQPQHF. The DNA of the CDR3 is TGTGCCAGCGGGGGGACAGATATCTATAGCAATCAGCCCCAGCATTTT.

This chain connects TRBV28 to TRBJ2-3, with a possible D match to TRBD2 (7 bases). V was shortened by 8 bases and J by 0 bases, with 12 bases between the two germline ends. Germline V gives CDR1 MDHEN, CDR2 SYDVKM. The CDR3 has 14 residues. The CDR3 region is CASLGGGSTDTQYF. The CDR3 nucleotides read TGTGCCAGCCTAGGGGGAGGGAGCACAGATACGCAGTATTTT.

The chain joins TRBV7-2 to TRBJ2-7; 8 positions agree with TRBD2. The CDR3 length is 13 residues. V gave up 0 bases and J gave up 13 bases; unmatched junction bases: 8. Germline CDR1 and CDR2: SGHTA and FQGNSA. In DNA form, the CDR3 reads TGTGCCAGCAGCTTAGCGATTCGGGAGGGGGGATACTTC. Translating it yields CASSLAIREGGYF. The complete variable domain, with remaining parts taken from reference TRBV7-2 and TRBJ2-7, reads GAGVSQSPSNKVTEKGKDVELRCDPISGHTALYWYRQSLGQGLEFLIYFQGNSAPDKSGLPSDRFSAERTGGSVSTLTIQRTQQEDSAVYLCASSLAIREGGYFGPGTRLTVT.

The V and J genes are TRBV5-1 and TRBJ2-5, with 7 bases aligning to TRBD2. Germline CDR1 and CDR2: SGHRS and YFSETQ. CDR3 length: 15 amino acids. V shed 4 bases and J 5 bases; nucleotides not matched to a gene: 11. The CDR3 DNA is TGCGCCAGCAGCAGAGCTAGGGAGGGGAGCGAGACCCAGTACTTC. This sequence encodes CASSRAREGSETQYF. Using reference TRBV5-1 and TRBJ2-5 for the parts outside the CDR3, the full variable domain is KAGVTQTPRYLIKTRGQQVTLSCSPISGHRSVSWYQQTPGQGLQFLFEYFSETQRNKGNFPGRFSGRQFSNSRSEMNVSTLELGDSALYLCASSRAREGSETQYFGPGTRLLVL.

The rearrangement uses TRBV18 and TRBJ2-7; D gene ambiguous. Trimming cost V 2 bases and J 3 bases, with 17 bases left between them. Germline V gene data show CDR1 as KGHSH and CDR2 as LQKENI. The CDR3 contains 16 residues. As DNA, the CDR3 is TGTGCCAGCTCACCAAGCGCGCCGCAACCAAACTACGAGCAGTACTTC. Amino acid sequence: CASSPSAPQPNYEQYF. Looking up the rest from reference TRBV18 and TRBJ2-7 gives the full variable domain: NAGVMQNPRHLVRRRGQEARLRCSPMKGHSHVYWYRQLPEEGLKFMVYLQKENIIDESGMPKERFSAEFPKEGPSILRIQQVVRGDSAAYFCASSPSAPQPNYEQYFGPGTRLTVT.

J is TRBJ2-7 and V is TRBV29-1; perhaps TRBD2 as D (5 bases). The germline V and J ends were trimmed by 1 base and 2 bases, with 15 bases remaining between them. The CDR3 is 15 residues long. The germline V gene encodes CDR1 SQVTM and CDR2 ANQGSEA. The CDR3 loop is CSVEVRRTLAYEQYF. The DNA for the CDR3 is TGCAGCGTTGAAGTGAGGAGGACGTTGGCCTACGAGCAGTACTTC.

This chain connects TRBV4-2 to TRBJ1-4; 10 bases agree with TRBD1. This CDR3 has 14 residues. The V segment lost 5 bases and the J segment 5 bases; nucleotides outside the gene matches: 2. The germline V gene has CDR1 LGHNA and CDR2 YNFKEQ. CDR3 nucleotides: TGTGCCAGCAGCTGGGGACAGGGGAATGAAAAACTGTTTTTT. Its protein product is CASSWGQGNEKLFF.

This clone appeared a single time. CDR3 sequence reads: CASSEVAGGPYEQYF. CDR3 DNA sequence: TGTGCCAGCAGTGAAGTAGCGGGAGGACCCTACGAGCAGTACTTC. The V call is TRBV6-1, the J call TRBJ2-7; 10 nucleotides align to TRBD2. Germline V lookup: CDR1 MNHNS, CDR2 SASEGT. Losses at the gene ends were 1 base for V and 2 bases for J; bases not matched to a gene: 2. The CDR3 length is 15 residues.

V is TRBV18 and J is TRBJ1-1; 7 bases are a match to TRBD1. The CDR3 runs 15 residues. Trimming at V came to 6 bases and at J to 3 bases, leaving 10 bases not matched to a gene. The germline gives CDR1 KGHSH, CDR2 LQKENI. The CDR3, as DNA: TGTGCCAGCTCCCTGGGACAGCGAGGGGACACTGAAGCTTTCTTT. Residues: CASSLGQRGDTEAFF.

This chain links TRBV11-2 with TRBJ2-4, with D perhaps assigned TRBD1 or TRBD2 (5 bases each). The CDR3 extends over 14 amino acids. Germline CDR1 SGHAT, CDR2 FQNNGV. V dropped 1 base and J dropped 7 bases, with 11 bases sitting between them. CDR3 sequence: CASSLAGTSNIQYF. DNA for the CDR3: TGTGCCAGCAGCTTAGCGGGGACCAGCAACATTCAGTACTTC.

This chain uses TRBV4-1 with TRBJ1-5, with unresolved D. CDR1 MGHRA and CDR2 YSYEKL come from the germline V gene. V was clipped by 5 bases and J by 0 bases, with 14 bases between them. This CDR3 spans 16 amino acids. This CDR3 reads CASSESSGYSNQPQHF. The CDR3, as DNA: TGCGCCAGCAGCGAAAGTTCGGGTTATAGCAATCAGCCCCAGCATTTT.

This clone was detected a few times. The chain links TRBV19 to TRBJ1-1, with D possibly being TRBD1 (6 bases). Germline CDR1 is LNHDA and CDR2 is SQIVND (reference sequence). V lost 5 bases, J lost 1 base, and 8 bases lay in between. The length of the CDR3 is 13 residues. CDR3 amino acids: CASSATGNTEAFF. The CDR3 nucleotides read TGTGCCAGTAGTGCGACAGGGAACACTGAAGCTTTCTTT.

This clone was detected a few times. The chain links TRBV4-2 to TRBJ2-5, with TRBD2 identical over 11 bases. CDR1 and CDR2 from the germline V gene are LGHNA and YNFKEQ. The CDR3 totals 18 residues. Trimming cost V 1 base and J 5 bases; bases outside gene matches: 12. In DNA, the CDR3 is TGTGCCAGCAGCCAAGGAACCCCACTAGCGGGAGTTTGGGAGACCCAGTACTTC. Amino acids: CASSQGTPLAGVWETQYF.

The V gene is TRBV5-1, the J gene TRBJ2-1; maybe TRBD2 (6 bases). There are 15 residues in the CDR3. Between the trimmed V and J ends, which lost 0 bases and 6 bases, there was a span of 13 bases. CDR1 is SGHRS, CDR2 YFSETQ, per germline. The CDR3 sequence: CASSLEELATNEQFF. For the CDR3, the DNA is TGCGCCAGCAGCTTGGAGGAGCTAGCGACCAATGAGCAGTTCTTC.

The chain employs TRBV15 and TRBJ1-2; D is unclear. V shed 0 bases and J shed 5 bases, with 16 bases lying between them. The CDR3 is 16 residues long. Germline V lookup: CDR1 LNHNV, CDR2 YYDKDF (reference sequence). The CDR3 DNA follows: TGTGCCACCAGCAGAGATCCCCGCGGAGGGAAGTATGGCTACACCTTC. It encodes CATSRDPRGGKYGYTF.

The J gene is TRBJ2-6, the V gene TRBV5-1; D uncertain. CDR3 length: 16 amino acids. V lost 2 bases, J lost 0 bases, and 9 bases lay in between. Germline assignment: CDR1 SGHRS and CDR2 YFSETQ. The CDR3 nucleotides read TGCGCCAGCAGCTTACACAGAAGCTCTGGGGCCAACGTCCTGACTTTC. Translating it yields CASSLHRSSGANVLTF.

V is TRBV7-2 and J is TRBJ1-4; D uncertain. The CDR3 contains 14 residues. Germline CDR1 is SGHTA and CDR2 is FQGNSA. V lost 1 base and J 5 bases, leaving 8 bases between the germline ends. The CDR3 sequence is CASSLGHLNEKLFF. DNA for the CDR3: TGTGCCAGCAGCTTAGGGCACTTAAATGAAAAACTGTTTTTT.

The J gene is TRBJ1-1, the V gene TRBV29-1, with D possibly matching TRBD1 (6 bases). Germline CDR1 SQVTM, CDR2 ANQGSEA. The V gene lost 5 bases and the J gene lost 7 bases, with 14 bases spanning the gap. CDR3 length equals 12 residues. DNA for the CDR3: TGCAGCGTTATTCAGACAGGTCTTGAAGCTTTCTTT. Translating it yields CSVIQTGLEAFF.

This chain joins TRBV11-2 and TRBJ1-1, with TRBD1 as a possible D gene (6 bases). Trimming removed 3 bases at V and 3 bases at J, with 17 bases between. CDR3 length equals 16 residues. CDR1 is SGHAT, CDR2 FQNNGV, per germline. The CDR3 sequence: CASSFGGGGRDTEAFF. The CDR3 DNA reads as TGTGCCAGCAGCTTCGGAGGGGGGGGCCGGGACACTGAAGCTTTCTTT.

In its sample, this clone was seen a few times. Other DNA sequences from this sample encode an identical CDR3 as well. V and J are TRBV27 and TRBJ1-3; no clear D. The CDR3 extends over 14 amino acids. The germline V and J ends were trimmed by 2 bases and 2 bases, with 7 bases remaining between them. The germline gives CDR1 MNHEY, CDR2 SMNVEV (reference sequence). For the CDR3, the DNA is TGTGCCAGCAGTTTACGGAGAGCTGGAAACACCATATATTTT. Translation gives CASSLRRAGNTIYF.

The genes are TRBV28 and TRBJ2-3; D may correspond to TRBD1 or TRBD2 (5 bases each). The germline CDR1 and CDR2 sequences are MDHEN and SYDVKM. V dropped 3 bases and J dropped 2 bases, with 9 bases sitting between them. CDR3 size: 14 residues. As DNA, the CDR3 is TGTGCCAGCAGTTTCGGGGCGGCCACAGATACGCAGTATTTT. Amino acids: CASSFGAATDTQYF. Full variable domain (missing parts from reference TRBV28 and TRBJ2-3): DVKVTQSSRYLVKRTGEKVFLECVQDMDHENMFWYRQDPGLGLRLIYFSYDVKMKEKGDIPEGYSVSREKKERFSLILESASTNQTSMYLCASSFGAATDTQYFGPGTRLTVL.

The chain employs TRBV15 and TRBJ2-7; 14 bases are a match to TRBD2. With 4 bases clipped from V and 4 bases from J, the junction kept 15 bases outside the gene matches. There are 19 residues in the CDR3. Germline assignment: CDR1 LNHNV and CDR2 YYDKDF (reference sequence). The chain's CDR3 is CATSKKVGTSGSIFYEQYF. DNA of the CDR3: TGTGCCACCAGCAAAAAAGTGGGGACTAGCGGGAGTATTTTTTACGAGCAGTACTTC.

The chain recombines TRBV2 with TRBJ2-7; 8 nucleotides align to TRBD2. Trimming removed 2 bases from V and 0 bases from J; junction bases left unmatched: 6. The CDR3 runs 16 residues. Per the germline V gene, CDR1 is SNHLY and CDR2 is FYNNEI. The CDR3 loop is CASSELGTSASYEQYF. As DNA, the CDR3 is TGTGCCAGCAGTGAATTGGGGACTAGTGCCTCCTACGAGCAGTACTTC.

J is TRBJ1-2 and V is TRBV25-1; a possible D gene is TRBD1 (5 bases). Germline V lookup: CDR1 MGHDK, CDR2 SYGVNS. V lost 1 base and J 6 bases, leaving 12 bases between the germline ends. There are 14 residues in the CDR3. The CDR3 DNA is TGTGCCAGCAGTGAATGGGGAGGGGCTCATGGCTACACCTTC. It codes for CASSEWGGAHGYTF.

This clone occurred once. The genes are TRBV7-9 and TRBJ2-7; perhaps TRBD1 as D (5 bases). Germline CDR1 reads SEHNR; CDR2 reads FQNEAQ (reference sequence). The CDR3 covers 13 residues. Trimming shortened V by 4 bases and J by 2 bases, and 9 bases separated the two germline ends. The CDR3 loop reads CASSSGRAYEQYF. The CDR3 DNA sequence: TGTGCCAGCAGCTCGGGCAGGGCCTACGAGCAGTACTTC.

The chain employs TRBV19 and TRBJ2-7; D perhaps matches TRBD1 (5 bases). The CDR3 spans 13 residues. Trimming took off 4 bases at V and 3 bases at J, with 10 bases between the two ends. Germline lookup yields CDR1 LNHDA and CDR2 SQIVND (reference sequence). The CDR3 DNA sequence: TGTGCCAGTAGTACAACAGGTGGCTACGAGCAGTACTTC. Translating it yields CASSTTGGYEQYF. The variable domain in full, completed from reference TRBV19 and TRBJ2-7, reads DGGITQSPKYLFRKEGQNVTLSCEQNLNHDAMYWYRQDPGQGLRLIYYSQIVNDFQKGDIAEGYSVSREKKESFPLTVTSAQKNPTAFYLCASSTTGGYEQYFGPGTRLTVT.